This T cell receptor (beta chain) stems from a study of T cell responses to AZD1222 COVID-19 vaccine. Points from the study as a whole: Spike-specific TCR breadth and depth were elevated following two AZD1222 doses. The peak T cell response came first, and repertoires were sampled only after it. Donors in the cohort were predominantly white British and more often female, and clonal diversity was possibly underestimated. Spike was spanned by vaccine-associated CD4 TCRs, with dominance at 160-218 and 743-854.

For this clone: Its antigen is not identified.

Assay: immunoSEQ multiplex PCR; the TCRdb copy retains only in-frame clones and omits some. Of about 140,000 clones listed, more than 90% are singletons. Germline CDR1 and CDR2: SGHRS and YFSETQ. The CDR3 contains 16 residues. Trimming took 3 bases from V and 1 from J; bases not matched to a gene: 6. The chain has TRBV5-1 and TRBJ1-4; the match to TRBD1 covers 7 bases. The sequencing used peripheral blood, collected on day 0 of AZD1222 vaccination. The sequence was obtained from an adult in good health. In nucleotides, the CDR3 is TGCGCCAGCAGCTCGACAGGGCCGAGAACTAATGAAAAACTGTTTTTT. This sequence encodes CASSSTGPRTNEKLFF.